This T cell receptor beta chain was documented in a study of monozygotic twins with inflammatory bowel disease. The UMIs carried a 6-nucleotide sample barcode, and they were added by template switching. One entry per CDR3 protein, without DNA, is what TCRdb gives after re-calling the 5' RACE reads. The table for this sample gives some 330,000 distinct CDR3 sequences. The germline V gene encodes CDR1 SGHRS and CDR2 YFSETQ. The CDR3 is 13 residues long. Sequenced sample: blood. This sequence was found in a human donor with ulcerative colitis or Crohn's disease, or a healthy co-twin of an affected twin (not recorded which). The chain has TRBV5-1 and TRBJ1-2. CDR3 sequence: CASSVSFSYGYTF.